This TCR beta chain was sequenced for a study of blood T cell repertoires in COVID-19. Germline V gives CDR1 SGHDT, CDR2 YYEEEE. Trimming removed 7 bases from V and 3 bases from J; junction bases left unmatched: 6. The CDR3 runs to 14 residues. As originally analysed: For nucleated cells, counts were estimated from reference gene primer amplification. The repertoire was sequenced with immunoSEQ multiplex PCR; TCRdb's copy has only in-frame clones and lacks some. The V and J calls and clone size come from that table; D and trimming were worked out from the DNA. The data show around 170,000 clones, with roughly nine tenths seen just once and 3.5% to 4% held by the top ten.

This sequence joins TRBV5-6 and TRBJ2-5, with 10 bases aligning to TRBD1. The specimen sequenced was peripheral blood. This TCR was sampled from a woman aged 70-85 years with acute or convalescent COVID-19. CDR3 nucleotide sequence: TGTGCCAGCGGGGATGGGACAGGGGAAGAGACCCAGTACTTC. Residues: CASGDGTGEETQYF.